This T cell receptor (beta chain) was identified during a study of blood T cells in healthy people across ages (dated by TCRdb to between 2014 and 2016). Regarding the study in general: Template switching captured roughly one uniquely barcoded TCR beta cDNA molecule per two T cells in model experiments. Using deep sequencing normalized with unique cDNA molecular identifiers, the study measured how TCR beta repertoire diversity changes with age. The donors were split into four age groups: young (average about 15 years), middle-aged (nearly 40), aged (more than 60) and long-lived (about 74). Donors of different ages were randomly distributed across sequencing lanes to avoid experimental bias. The study analyzed two additional independent replicas of 1 million unique cDNA reads from the same blood draw for two donors, one aged 18 to 30 and one aged 80 or older.

The library was prepared using 5' RACE. Instrument used: Illumina HiSeq 2500. A second PCR of roughly 6 to 11 cycles was run with a J-beta primer mix and a sample-barcoded 5' primer. Each TCR beta cDNA molecule received a unique molecular identifier from a template-switch 5' adaptor carrying 12 random nucleotides. Each sample yielded at least 2.5 million CDR3-containing paired-end reads. First-strand cDNA was synthesized from all RNA with the Mint cDNA synthesis kit, primed by a TRBC-specific oligonucleotide. Following uracil-DNA glycosylase treatment, all cDNA underwent a first 18-cycle PCR with the universal primers M1SS and BC2_uni_R. The paper's data handling went like this. For normalization, 1 million high-quality reads, each with a distinct molecular identifier, were randomly selected from each sample. Reads sharing molecular identifiers were discarded rather than binned into consensus sequences. MiTCR, run with a Q25 quality threshold and the strictest error-elimination algorithm, handled CDR3 identification, clonotype clustering and error correction. A nonparametric unseen species model with Euler transformation was used to estimate a lower bound on total TCR beta diversity. TCRdb applied fastp at Q25 and MiXCR to the public reads, then kept only in-frame beta chains. All rows with the same CDR3 protein become a single entry with the most common DNA and genes. The authors' filters were not applied to this entry. Here the sample has 1.4 million or so distinct CDR3 sequences; about 45% occur a single time. The ten most abundant clones make up less than 5% of the sample.

What the study reported, not specific to this receptor: Since profiling was done on bulk unsorted PBMCs, naive and antigen-experienced compartments could not be conclusively compared. As age increased, observed TCR beta diversity per million T cells dropped in a roughly linear way, and a significant reduction was already evident by age about 40. Estimates of total diversity based on one million sequenced T cells were regarded as lower bounds and as underestimates. A strong correlation was found between observed TCR beta diversity and the percentage of naive T cells measured by flow cytometry. Because the CMV infection status of the donors was unknown, age-related changes in expanded clonotypes may potentially have been confounded. Compared with the aged group, more naive CD4+ T cells, fewer expanded clones and increased TCR diversity were shown by the long-lived group, suggesting age selection.

There are a few counts of this clonotype. What this receptor recognizes is not known. No much larger clonotype is one base removed from it; base qualities were not supplied. Donors were under 40 systemically healthy Caucasian individuals from Russia aged roughly 6 to 100 years. Ten milliliters of peripheral blood were drawn from each donor into EDTA-treated Vacutainer tubes. Ficoll-Paque density-gradient centrifugation was used to isolate PBMCs, with at least 6.5 million obtained per sample. Trizol reagent was used to extract total RNA from the PBMCs, yielding at least 5.5 micrograms per sample. For every donor, flow cytometry on a PBMC aliquot measured the percentage of naive CD45RAhigh/CD27high T cells. V lost 3 bases and J lost 3 bases; the stretch between them is 8 bases long. Reading the germline V gene gives CDR1 MGHRA and CDR2 YSYEKL. The CDR3 holds 13 amino acids from the cysteine to the phenylalanine. Only the CDR3 part of the read is kept: 39 bases, read in frame from the first base.

The rearranged segments are TRBV4-1 and TRBJ1-2, with an unclear D gene assignment. The origin of this receptor is a woman aged 18-35 years in good health. Material for sequencing was blood. The CDR3 protein is CASSQKEDYGYTF. The DNA sequence reads TGCGCCAGCAGCCAGAAGGAAGACTATGGCTACACCTTC.